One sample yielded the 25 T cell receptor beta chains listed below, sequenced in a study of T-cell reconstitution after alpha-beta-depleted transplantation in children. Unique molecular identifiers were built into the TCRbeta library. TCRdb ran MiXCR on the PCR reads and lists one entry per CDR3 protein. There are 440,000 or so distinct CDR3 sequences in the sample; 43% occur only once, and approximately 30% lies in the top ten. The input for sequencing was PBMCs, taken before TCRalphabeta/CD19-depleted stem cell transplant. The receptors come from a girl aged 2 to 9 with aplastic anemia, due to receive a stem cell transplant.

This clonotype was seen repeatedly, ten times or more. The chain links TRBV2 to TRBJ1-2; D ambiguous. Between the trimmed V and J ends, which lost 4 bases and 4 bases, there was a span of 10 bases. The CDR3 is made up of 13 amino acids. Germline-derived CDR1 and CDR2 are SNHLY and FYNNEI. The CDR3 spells CASSVEPTYGYTF. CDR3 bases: TGTGCCAGCAGTGTCGAACCTACCTATGGCTACACCTTC.

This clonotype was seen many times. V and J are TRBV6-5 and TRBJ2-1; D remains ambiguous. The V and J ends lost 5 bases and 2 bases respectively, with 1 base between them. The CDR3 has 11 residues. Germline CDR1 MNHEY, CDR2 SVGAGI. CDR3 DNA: TGTGCCAGCAGTGCCTACAATGAGCAGTTCTTC. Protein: CASSAYNEQFF.

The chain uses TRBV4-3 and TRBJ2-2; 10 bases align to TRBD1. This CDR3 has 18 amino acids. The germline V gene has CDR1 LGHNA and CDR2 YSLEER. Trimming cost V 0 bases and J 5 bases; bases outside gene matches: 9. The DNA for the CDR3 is TGCGCCAGCAGCCAAGAACCGGGACAGGGGATGATTACCGGGGAGCTGTTTTTT. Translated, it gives CASSQEPGQGMITGELFF.

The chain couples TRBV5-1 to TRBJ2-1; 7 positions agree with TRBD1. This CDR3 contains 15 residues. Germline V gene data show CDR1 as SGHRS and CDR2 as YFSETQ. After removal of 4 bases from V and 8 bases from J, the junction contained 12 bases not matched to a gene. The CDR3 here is CASSHPTTGVHEQFF. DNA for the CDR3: TGCGCCAGCAGCCACCCAACCACAGGGGTACATGAGCAGTTCTTC.

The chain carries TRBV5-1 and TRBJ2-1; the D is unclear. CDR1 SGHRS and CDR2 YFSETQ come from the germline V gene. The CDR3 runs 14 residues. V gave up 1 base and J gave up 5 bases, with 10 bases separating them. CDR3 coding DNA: TGCGCCAGCAGCTTGTATGTAGGGAACAATGAGCAGTTCTTC. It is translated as CASSLYVGNNEQFF.

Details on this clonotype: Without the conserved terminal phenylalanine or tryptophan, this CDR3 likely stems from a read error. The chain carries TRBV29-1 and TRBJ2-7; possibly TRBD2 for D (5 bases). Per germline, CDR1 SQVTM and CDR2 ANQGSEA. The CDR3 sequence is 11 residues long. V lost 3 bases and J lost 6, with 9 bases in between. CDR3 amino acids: CSVEIAREQYY. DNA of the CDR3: TGCAGCGTTGAGATAGCGCGCGAGCAGTACTAC.

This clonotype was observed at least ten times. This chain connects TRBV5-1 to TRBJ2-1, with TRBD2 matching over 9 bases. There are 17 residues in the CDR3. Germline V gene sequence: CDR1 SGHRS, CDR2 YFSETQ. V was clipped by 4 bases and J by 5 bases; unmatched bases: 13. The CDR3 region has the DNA TGCGCCAGCAGCCCCAGAGCGGGAGGCCCCTATGACAATGAGCAGTTCTTC. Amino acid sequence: CASSPRAGGPYDNEQFF.

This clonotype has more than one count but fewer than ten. The CDR3 loop reads CSASSPASGFNEQFF. The CDR3 region has the DNA TGCAGTGCTAGCTCTCCGGCTAGCGGGTTCAATGAGCAGTTCTTC. The V call is TRBV20-1, the J call TRBJ2-1; 8 bases agree with TRBD2. CDR1 is DFQATT and CDR2 is SNEGSKA in the germline V gene (reference sequence). The trim removed 3 bases at V and 6 bases at J, leaving 10 bases unmatched. The CDR3 covers 15 residues.

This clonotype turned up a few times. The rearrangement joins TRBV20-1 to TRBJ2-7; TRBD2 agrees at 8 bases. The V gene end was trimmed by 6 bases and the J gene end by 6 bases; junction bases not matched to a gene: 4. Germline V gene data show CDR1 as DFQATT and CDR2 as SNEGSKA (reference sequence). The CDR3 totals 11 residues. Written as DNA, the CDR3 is TGCAGTGCCCAGCGGGAGCGCGAGCAGTACTTC. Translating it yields CSAQREREQYF.

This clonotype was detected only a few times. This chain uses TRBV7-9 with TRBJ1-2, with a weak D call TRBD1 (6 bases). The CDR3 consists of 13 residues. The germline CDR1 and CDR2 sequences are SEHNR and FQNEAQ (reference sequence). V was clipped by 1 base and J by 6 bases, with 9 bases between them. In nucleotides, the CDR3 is TGTGCCAGCAGCTTAGTCCCAGGGGATGGCTACACCTTC. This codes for CASSLVPGDGYTF.

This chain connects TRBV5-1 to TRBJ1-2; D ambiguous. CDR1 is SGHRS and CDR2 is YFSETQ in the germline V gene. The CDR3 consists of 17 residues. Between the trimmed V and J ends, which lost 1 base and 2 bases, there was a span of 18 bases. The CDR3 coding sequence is TGCGCCAGCAGCTTGAGTGGTCCCGACGGAGCGAACTATGGCTACACCTTC. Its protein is CASSLSGPDGANYGYTF.

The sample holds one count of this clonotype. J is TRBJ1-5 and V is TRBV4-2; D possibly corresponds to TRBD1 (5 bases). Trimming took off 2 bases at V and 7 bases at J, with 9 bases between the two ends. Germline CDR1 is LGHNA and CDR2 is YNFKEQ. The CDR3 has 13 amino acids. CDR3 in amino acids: CASSQIGGQPQHF. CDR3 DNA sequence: TGTGCCAGCAGCCAAATTGGGGGGCAGCCCCAGCATTTT.

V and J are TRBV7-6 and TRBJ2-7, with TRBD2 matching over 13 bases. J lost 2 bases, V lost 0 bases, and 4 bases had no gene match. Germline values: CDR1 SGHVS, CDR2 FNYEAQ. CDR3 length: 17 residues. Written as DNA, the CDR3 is TGTGCCAGCAGCTTAGCGTTGGGACTAGCGGGAACCTACGAGCAGTACTTC. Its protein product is CASSLALGLAGTYEQYF. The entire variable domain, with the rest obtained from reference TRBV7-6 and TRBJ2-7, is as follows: GAGVSQSPRYKVTKRGQDVALRCDPISGHVSLYWYRQALGQGPEFLTYFNYEAQQDKSGLPNDRFSAERPEGSISTLTIQRTEQRDSAMYRCASSLALGLAGTYEQYFGPGTRLTVT.

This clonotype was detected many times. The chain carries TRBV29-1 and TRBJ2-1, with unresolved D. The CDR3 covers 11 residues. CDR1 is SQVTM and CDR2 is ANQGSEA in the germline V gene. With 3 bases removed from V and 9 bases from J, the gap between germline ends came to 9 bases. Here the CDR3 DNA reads TGCAGCGTTGATCGGCTCGGTGAGCAGTTCTTC. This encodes CSVDRLGEQFF.

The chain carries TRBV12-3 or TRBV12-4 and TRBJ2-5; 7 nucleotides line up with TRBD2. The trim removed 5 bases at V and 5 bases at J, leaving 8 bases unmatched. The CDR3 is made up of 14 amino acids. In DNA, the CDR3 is TGTGCCAGCAGTCCGGGGGGTGCGGGGGAGACCCAGTACTTC. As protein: CASSPGGAGETQYF.

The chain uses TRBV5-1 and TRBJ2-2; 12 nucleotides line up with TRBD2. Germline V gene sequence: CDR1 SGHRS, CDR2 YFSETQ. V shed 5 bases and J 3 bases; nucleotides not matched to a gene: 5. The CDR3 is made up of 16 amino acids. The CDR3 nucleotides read TGCGCCAGCAGACCTAGCGGGAGGGCCGACACCGGGGAGCTGTTTTTT. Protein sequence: CASRPSGRADTGELFF.

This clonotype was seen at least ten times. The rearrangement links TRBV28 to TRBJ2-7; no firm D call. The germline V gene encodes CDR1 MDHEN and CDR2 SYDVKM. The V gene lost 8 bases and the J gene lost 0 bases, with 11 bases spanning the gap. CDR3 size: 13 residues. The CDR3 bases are TGTGCCAGCCGCTATTACGACTCCTACGAGCAGTACTTC. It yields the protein CASRYYDSYEQYF. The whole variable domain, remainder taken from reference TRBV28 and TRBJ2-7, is DVKVTQSSRYLVKRTGEKVFLECVQDMDHENMFWYRQDPGLGLRLIYFSYDVKMKEKGDIPEGYSVSREKKERFSLILESASTNQTSMYLCASRYYDSYEQYFGPGTRLTVT.

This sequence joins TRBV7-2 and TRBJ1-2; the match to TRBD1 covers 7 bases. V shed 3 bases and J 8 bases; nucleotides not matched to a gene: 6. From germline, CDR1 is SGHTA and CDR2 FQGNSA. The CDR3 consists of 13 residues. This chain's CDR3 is CASSFRGGWGYTF. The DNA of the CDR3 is TGTGCCAGCAGCTTCAGGGGGGGCTGGGGCTACACCTTC.

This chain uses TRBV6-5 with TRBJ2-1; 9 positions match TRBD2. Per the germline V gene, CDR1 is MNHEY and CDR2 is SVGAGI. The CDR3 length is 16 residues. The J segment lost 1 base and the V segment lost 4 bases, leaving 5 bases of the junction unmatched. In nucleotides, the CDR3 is TGTGCCAGCAGTTTGACTAGCGGCCTTTCCTACAATGAGCAGTTCTTC. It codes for CASSLTSGLSYNEQFF.

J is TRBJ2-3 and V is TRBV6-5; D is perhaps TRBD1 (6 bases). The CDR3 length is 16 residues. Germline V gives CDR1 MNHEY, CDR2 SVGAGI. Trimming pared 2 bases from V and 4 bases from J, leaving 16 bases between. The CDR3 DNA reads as TGTGCCAGCAGTTACAGCGTGACAGGACGGGCAGATACGCAGTATTTT. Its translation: CASSYSVTGRADTQYF.

CDR3 nucleotide sequence: TGCAGTGCGCACCACGTAGGGCGCGATAGCGGGACCACAGATACGCAGTATTTT. This encodes CSAHHVGRDSGTTDTQYF. This rearrangement joins TRBV20-1 to TRBJ2-3, with TRBD2 matching 8 bases. In germline, CDR1 is DFQATT, CDR2 SNEGSKA (reference sequence). V dropped 6 bases and J dropped 2; count of bases not matched to a gene: 19. The CDR3 spans 18 residues.

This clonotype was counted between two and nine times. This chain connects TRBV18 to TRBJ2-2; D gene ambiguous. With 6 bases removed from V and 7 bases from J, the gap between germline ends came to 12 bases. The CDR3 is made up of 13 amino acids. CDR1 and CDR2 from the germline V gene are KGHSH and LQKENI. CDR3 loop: CASSLNSGGELFF. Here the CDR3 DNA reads TGTGCCAGCTCTCTGAATTCAGGCGGGGAGCTGTTTTTT. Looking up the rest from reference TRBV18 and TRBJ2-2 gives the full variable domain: NAGVMQNPRHLVRRRGQEARLRCSPMKGHSHVYWYRQLPEEGLKFMVYLQKENIIDESGMPKERFSAEFPKEGPSILRIQQVVRGDSAAYFCASSLNSGGELFFGEGSRLTVL.

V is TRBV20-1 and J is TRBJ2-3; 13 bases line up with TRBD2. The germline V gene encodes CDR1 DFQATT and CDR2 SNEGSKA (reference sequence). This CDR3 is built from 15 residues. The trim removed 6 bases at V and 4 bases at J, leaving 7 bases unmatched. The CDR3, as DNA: TGCAGTGCCGCGGGACTAGCGGGACCGGCAGATACGCAGTATTTT. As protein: CSAAGLAGPADTQYF.

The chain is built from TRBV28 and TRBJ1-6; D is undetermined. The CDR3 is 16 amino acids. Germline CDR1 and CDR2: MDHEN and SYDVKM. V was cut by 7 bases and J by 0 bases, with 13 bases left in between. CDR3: CASISRGSSYNSPLHF. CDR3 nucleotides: TGTGCCAGCATCTCGAGAGGGAGCTCCTATAATTCACCCCTCCACTTT.

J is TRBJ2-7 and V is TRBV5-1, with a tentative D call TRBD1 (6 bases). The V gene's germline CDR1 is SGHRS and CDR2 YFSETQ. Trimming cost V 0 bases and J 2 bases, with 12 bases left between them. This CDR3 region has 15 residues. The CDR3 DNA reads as TGCGCCAGCAGCTTGGCCGGGACAAACCCCTACGAGCAGTACTTC. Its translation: CASSLAGTNPYEQYF.